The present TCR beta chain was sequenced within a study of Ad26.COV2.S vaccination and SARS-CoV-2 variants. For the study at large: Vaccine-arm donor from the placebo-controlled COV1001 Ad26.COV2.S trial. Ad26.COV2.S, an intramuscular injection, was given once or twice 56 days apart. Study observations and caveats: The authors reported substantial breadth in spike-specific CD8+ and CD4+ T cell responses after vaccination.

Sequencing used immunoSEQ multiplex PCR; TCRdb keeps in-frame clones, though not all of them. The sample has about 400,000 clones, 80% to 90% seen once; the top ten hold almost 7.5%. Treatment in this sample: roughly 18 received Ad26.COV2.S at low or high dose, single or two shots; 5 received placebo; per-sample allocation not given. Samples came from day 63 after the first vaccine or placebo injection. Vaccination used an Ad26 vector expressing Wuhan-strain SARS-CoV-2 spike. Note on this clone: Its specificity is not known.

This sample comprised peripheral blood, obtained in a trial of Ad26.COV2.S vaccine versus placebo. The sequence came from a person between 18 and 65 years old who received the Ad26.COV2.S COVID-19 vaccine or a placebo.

The CDR3 DNA sequence: TGTGCTAGTGGTACCGGACTAGCGGGAGGGAACAATGAGCAGTTCTTC. Amino acid sequence: CASGTGLAGGNNEQFF. The rearrangement uses TRBV12-5 and TRBJ2-1; 15 bases align to TRBD2. V was clipped by 5 bases and J by 5 bases; unmatched bases: 4. CDR3 length: 16 amino acids. The germline V gene has CDR1 LGHNT and CDR2 FRNRAP.